The rows below give T cell receptor beta chains drawn from one sample of a study of T cell responses to AZD1222 COVID-19 vaccine. Profiled with immunoSEQ multiplex PCR; TCRdb holds only in-frame clones, not every one. The sample records approximately 67,000 clones, around 80% being singletons. The sequences come from peripheral blood, collected on day 0 of AZD1222 vaccination. Receptors were obtained from an adult in good health. Both conserved end residues are part of each CDR3. The D gene is left open where the match is weak.

v_gene	d_gene	len	j_gene	CDR3nt	CDR3aa
TRBV7-2	.	15	TRBJ2-7	TGTGCCAGCAGCTCCCAACCGGGCCTCCCCTACGAGCAGTACTTC	CASSSQPGLPYEQYF
TRBV7-9	.	14	TRBJ1-1	TGTGCCAGCAGCAGGGACGTAATGAACACTGAAGCTTTCTTT	CASSRDVMNTEAFF
TRBV5-8	TRBD1	15	TRBJ2-7	TGTGCCAGGGATTCAACGGGACAGGGTGCCCACGAGCAGTACTTC	CARDSTGQGAHEQYF
TRBV28	.	16	TRBJ2-7	TGTGCCAGCAGCGGGCCGCTTCCTATCAGCTCCTACGAGCAGTACTTC	CASSGPLPISSYEQYF
TRBV6-1	.	15	TRBJ2-7	TGTGCCAGCAACCCACAGGGGACTAGCTCCTACGAGCAGTACTTC	CASNPQGTSSYEQYF
TRBV28	.	16	TRBJ2-5	TGTGCCAGCAGTTTTCCCCGTTCAGGGCTTACAGAGACCCAGTACTTC	CASSFPRSGLTETQYF
TRBV27	TRBD1	19	TRBJ1-5	TGTGCCAGCAGTGCACAGGGGTACGTCGGCCTCGGAGTTAATCAGCCCCAGCATTTT	CASSAQGYVGLGVNQPQHF
TRBV6-2/TRBV6-3	TRBD1	14	TRBJ2-1	TGTGCCAGCAGTTACGATCGTTTGGGGACAGCTAAGTTCTTC	CASSYDRLGTAKFF
TRBV28	TRBD2	18	TRBJ2-5	TGTGCCAGCAGTTGGGTGGTAGCGGGATACGAAGGCCAAGAGACCCAGTACTTC	CASSWVVAGYEGQETQYF
TRBV7-2	.	15	TRBJ1-5	TGTGCCAGCAGCTTAAGCGGTACGGGCAATCAGCCCCAGCATTTT	CASSLSGTGNQPQHF